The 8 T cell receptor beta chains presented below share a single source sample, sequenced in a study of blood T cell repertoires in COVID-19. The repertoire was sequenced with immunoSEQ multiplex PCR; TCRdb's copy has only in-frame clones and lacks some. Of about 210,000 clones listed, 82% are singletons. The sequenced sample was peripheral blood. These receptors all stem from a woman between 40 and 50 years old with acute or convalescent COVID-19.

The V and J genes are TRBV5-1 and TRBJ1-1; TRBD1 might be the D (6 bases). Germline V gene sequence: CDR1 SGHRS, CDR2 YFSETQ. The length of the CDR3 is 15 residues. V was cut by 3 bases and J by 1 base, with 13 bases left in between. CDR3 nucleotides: TGCGCCAGCAGCTGGGCTGGGGGACAGAACACTGAAGCTTTCTTT. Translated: CASSWAGGQNTEAFF.

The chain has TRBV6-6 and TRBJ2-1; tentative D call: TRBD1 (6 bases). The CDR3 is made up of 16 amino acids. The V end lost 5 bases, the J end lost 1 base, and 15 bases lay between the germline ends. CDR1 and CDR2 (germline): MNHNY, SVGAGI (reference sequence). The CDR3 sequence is CASSPLTGYSYNEQFF. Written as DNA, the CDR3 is TGTGCCAGCAGTCCGCTTACAGGGTATTCCTACAATGAGCAGTTCTTC.

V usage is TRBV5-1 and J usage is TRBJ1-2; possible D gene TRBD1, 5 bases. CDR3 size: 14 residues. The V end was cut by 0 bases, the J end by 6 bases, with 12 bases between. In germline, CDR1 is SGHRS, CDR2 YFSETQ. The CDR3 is CASSLDQGGDGYTF. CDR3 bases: TGCGCCAGCAGCTTGGATCAAGGAGGGGATGGCTACACCTTC.

The CDR3: CASRAVNEQFF. The DNA for the CDR3 is TGTGCCAGTAGGGCGGTGAATGAGCAGTTCTTC. V gene TRBV19 combines with J gene TRBJ2-1; no definite D call. This CDR3 comprises 11 residues. Trimming stripped 6 bases from V and 7 bases from J, with 7 bases between. The germline gives CDR1 LNHDA, CDR2 SQIVND (reference sequence).

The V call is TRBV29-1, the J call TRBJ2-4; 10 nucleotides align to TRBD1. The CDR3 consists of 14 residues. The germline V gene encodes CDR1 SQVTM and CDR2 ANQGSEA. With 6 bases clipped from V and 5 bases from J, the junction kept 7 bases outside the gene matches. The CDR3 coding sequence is TGCAGCGTCGACCCCGGGACAGGGGAAAACATTCAGTACTTC. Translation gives CSVDPGTGENIQYF.

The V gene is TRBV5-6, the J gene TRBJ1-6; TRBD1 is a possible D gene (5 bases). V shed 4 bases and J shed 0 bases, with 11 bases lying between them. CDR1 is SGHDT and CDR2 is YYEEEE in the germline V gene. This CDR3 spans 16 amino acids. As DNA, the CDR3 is TGTGCCAGCAGCGTCGACAGAAGCTCCTATAATTCACCCCTCCACTTT. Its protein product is CASSVDRSSYNSPLHF.

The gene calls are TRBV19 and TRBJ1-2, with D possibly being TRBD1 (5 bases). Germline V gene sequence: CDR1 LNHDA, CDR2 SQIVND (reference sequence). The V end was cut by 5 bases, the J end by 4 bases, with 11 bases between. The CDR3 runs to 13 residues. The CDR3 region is CASSVQGGYGYTF. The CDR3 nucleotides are TGTGCCAGTAGTGTCCAGGGAGGCTATGGCTACACCTTC.

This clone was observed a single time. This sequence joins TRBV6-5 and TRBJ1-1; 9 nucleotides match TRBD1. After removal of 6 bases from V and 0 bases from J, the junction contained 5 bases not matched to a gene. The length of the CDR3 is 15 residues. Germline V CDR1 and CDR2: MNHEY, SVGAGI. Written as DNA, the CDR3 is TGTGCCAGCAGGGAGACAGGGGGAATGAACACTGAAGCTTTCTTT. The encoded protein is CASRETGGMNTEAFF.